One sample yielded the 19 T cell receptor beta chains listed below, sequenced in a study of T cell responses to AZD1222 COVID-19 vaccine. The data were produced by immunoSEQ multiplex PCR, yet TCRdb's version contains in-frame clones alone and is incomplete. Counted here are 85,000 to 130,000 clones, 70% to 90% occurring once; the ten biggest clones make up around 17%. The sample in question was peripheral blood, obtained on day 0 of AZD1222 vaccination. The origin of the receptors is an adult in good health.

This clone was seen a single time. The chain joins TRBV5-1 to TRBJ2-1; 10 bases line up with TRBD1. CDR1 is SGHRS, CDR2 YFSETQ, per germline. The CDR3 covers 16 residues. J was trimmed by 6 bases and V by 4 bases; bases with no gene match: 10. Written as DNA, the CDR3 is TGCGCCAGCAGCCTCCTCCGACAGGGGGCAGGCAATGAGCAGTTCTTC. Its protein is CASSLLRQGAGNEQFF.

This clone was seen a handful of times. V and J are TRBV6-2 or TRBV6-3 and TRBJ1-6, with 8 bases fitting TRBD1. The V and J ends lost 4 bases and 7 bases, in that order; junction bases with no gene match: 12. This CDR3 has 17 amino acids. Germline V CDR1 and CDR2: MNHEY, SVGEGT. CDR3 DNA sequence: TGTGCCAGCAGTTTGTGGGTCAGGGGGCTGCGGAATTCACCCCTCCACTTT. Protein sequence: CASSLWVRGLRNSPLHF.

The chain combines TRBV28 with TRBJ1-2; TRBD1 agrees at 8 bases. The germline V gene encodes CDR1 MDHEN and CDR2 SYDVKM. The junction had 17 bases not matched to a gene; V was cut back by 4 bases and J by 7 bases. The CDR3 contains 17 residues. CDR3: CASSSPTGEGFMAGYTF. For the CDR3, the DNA is TGTGCCAGCAGTTCGCCGACAGGGGAGGGTTTTATGGCTGGCTACACCTTC.

V usage is TRBV3-1 (or the pseudogene TRBV3-2) and J usage is TRBJ2-1; TRBD2 might be the D (6 bases). Trimming pared 4 bases from V and 4 bases from J, leaving 14 bases between. The germline V gene encodes CDR1 LGHDT and CDR2 YNNKEL (reference sequence). The CDR3 totals 15 residues. This CDR3 reads CASSPPVAEYNEQFF. DNA for the CDR3: TGTGCCAGCAGCCCGCCGGTAGCGGAGTACAATGAGCAGTTCTTC.

This chain links TRBV5-1 with TRBJ2-7, with no clear D. The germline V gene encodes CDR1 SGHRS and CDR2 YFSETQ. This CDR3 comprises 16 residues. The germline V and J ends were trimmed by 0 bases and 2 bases, with 15 bases remaining between them. CDR3 residues: CASSLAIRTVPYEQYF. The CDR3 coding sequence is TGCGCCAGCAGCTTGGCCATCCGAACGGTCCCCTACGAGCAGTACTTC.

This rearrangement joins TRBV18 to TRBJ2-1; D remains ambiguous. This CDR3 spans 13 amino acids. The germline V gene has CDR1 KGHSH and CDR2 LQKENI. The V and J ends lost 0 bases and 10 bases respectively, with 10 bases between them. The CDR3 protein is CASSPPNLDEQFF. The DNA for the CDR3 is TGTGCCAGCTCACCACCGAATCTGGACGAGCAGTTCTTC.

The rearrangement uses TRBV27 and TRBJ2-1; 9 bases are shared with TRBD2. Trimming took 2 bases from V and 5 from J; bases not matched to a gene: 13. Germline assignment: CDR1 MNHEY and CDR2 SMNVEV (reference sequence). The CDR3 length is 18 residues. This chain's CDR3 is CASSLPRVAGVEDNEQFF. For the CDR3, the DNA is TGTGCCAGCAGTTTACCCCGGGTAGCGGGAGTGGAGGACAATGAGCAGTTCTTC.

The chain is built from TRBV11-2 and TRBJ2-7; D uncertain. Germline V CDR1 and CDR2: SGHAT, FQNNGV. The CDR3 length is 12 residues. Trimming took off 2 bases at V and 6 bases at J, with 8 bases between the two ends. CDR3 nucleotides: TGTGCCAGCAGCTTATTTTACCGCGAGCAGTACTTC. Residues: CASSLFYREQYF.

This sequence joins TRBV19 and TRBJ1-2; no clear D. The V and J ends lost 4 bases and 4 bases respectively, with 13 bases between them. This CDR3 contains 14 residues. CDR1 LNHDA and CDR2 SQIVND come from the germline V gene (reference sequence). In DNA form, the CDR3 reads TGTGCCAGTAGTACCCTCGGAGGATCCTATGGCTACACCTTC. This translates into CASSTLGGSYGYTF.

This chain uses TRBV10-3 with TRBJ1-4, with D perhaps matching TRBD1 (5 bases). Germline CDR1 ENHRY, CDR2 SYGVKD. The ends were cut back, 0 bases at V and 4 bases at J, with 12 bases in the middle. CDR3 length equals 16 residues. CDR3 loop: CAISESRQRGNEKLFF. Here the CDR3 DNA reads TGTGCCATCAGTGAGTCACGACAGAGGGGTAATGAAAAACTGTTTTTT.

The chain recombines TRBV2 with TRBJ2-3, with 8 bases aligning to TRBD2. In germline, CDR1 is SNHLY, CDR2 FYNNEI. The trim removed 6 bases at V and 1 base at J, leaving 6 bases unmatched. The CDR3 is made up of 15 amino acids. CDR3 sequence: CASSDQAGGTDTQYF. The CDR3 DNA sequence: TGTGCCAGCAGCGATCAAGCGGGGGGCACAGATACGCAGTATTTT.

This chain joins TRBV3-1 (or the pseudogene TRBV3-2) and TRBJ1-6, with D perhaps matching TRBD1 (5 bases). The germline CDR1 and CDR2 sequences are LGHDT and YNNKEL (reference sequence). Trimming cost V 1 base and J 7 bases, with 5 bases left between them. The length of the CDR3 is 13 residues. The CDR3 bases are TGTGCCAGCAGCCAAGGGGGGAATTCACCCCTCCACTTT. Its protein product is CASSQGGNSPLHF.

This clone occurred a few times. This chain connects TRBV30 to TRBJ1-6, with no clear D. The CDR3 runs to 12 residues. The V and J ends lost 2 bases and 10 bases respectively, with 9 bases between them. Per germline, CDR1 GTSNPN and CDR2 SVGIG (reference sequence). The CDR3 reads CAWSRTVSPLHF. CDR3 nucleotide sequence: TGTGCCTGGAGTAGAACAGTGTCACCCCTCCACTTT.

The rearrangement joins TRBV19 to TRBJ1-6; TRBD1 agrees at 8 bases. V shed 5 bases, J shed 9 bases, and the junction held 9 bases outside the gene matches. The CDR3 is 15 amino acids. Germline CDR1 LNHDA, CDR2 SQIVND (reference sequence). CDR3 protein: CASSATGGNGSPLHF. CDR3 bases: TGTGCCAGTAGTGCTACAGGGGGAAATGGTTCACCCCTCCACTTT.

The chain's CDR3 is CASSPGGLPEGHEQFF. The CDR3, as DNA: TGCGCCAGCAGCCCCGGGGGCCTACCCGAGGGCCATGAGCAGTTCTTC. The gene calls are TRBV4-1 and TRBJ2-1; perhaps D is TRBD1 or TRBD2 (6 bases each). Looked up from germline, CDR1 is MGHRA and CDR2 is YSYEKL. V lost 4 bases and J lost 8, with 21 bases in between. This CDR3 spans 16 amino acids.

The chain recombines TRBV4-1 with TRBJ1-2; 12 bases match TRBD1. The CDR3 runs to 16 residues. V dropped 4 bases and J dropped 4; count of bases not matched to a gene: 7. Germline CDR1 is MGHRA and CDR2 is YSYEKL. The CDR3 DNA reads TGCGCCAGCAGCCCAGAGCCGGGACAGGGGGCCTATGGCTACACCTTC. Its translation: CASSPEPGQGAYGYTF.

V is TRBV2 and J is TRBJ2-3; 8 nucleotides line up with TRBD2. The CDR3 has 15 amino acids. Germline V gives CDR1 SNHLY, CDR2 FYNNEI. The J segment lost 6 bases and the V segment lost 4 bases, leaving 9 bases of the junction unmatched. The CDR3 DNA reads TGTGCCAGCAGTGGTAGCGGGAACGCCCGGGATACGCAGTATTTT. Translation: CASSGSGNARDTQYF.

This sequence joins TRBV6-4 and TRBJ2-7; D is undetermined. Germline V lookup: CDR1 MRHNA, CDR2 SNTAGT. V was shortened by 0 bases and J by 7 bases, with 22 bases between the two germline ends. The CDR3 length is 17 residues. Here the CDR3 reads CASSDSHQAPHSEEQYF. The CDR3 nucleotides are TGTGCCAGCAGTGACTCACACCAGGCCCCCCACTCCGAGGAGCAGTACTTC.

This chain links TRBV7-8 with TRBJ1-1; D unclear. Germline loops: CDR1 SGHVS, CDR2 FQNEAQ. The CDR3 runs to 16 residues. The V end lost 0 bases, the J end lost 5 bases, and 16 bases lay between the germline ends. The CDR3 coding sequence is TGTGCCAGCAGCTTAGCGCGTGGGATCTCGGGGACTGAAGCTTTCTTT. As protein: CASSLARGISGTEAFF.